These T cell receptor beta chains were read from a single sample in a study of T cell repertoires in cytomegalovirus infection. TCRdb reanalysed the reads using MiXCR and keeps one entry per CDR3 protein. Here the sample spans around 800,000 distinct CDR3 sequences, approximately 29% being singletons. These receptors' antigens are unknown. The sequenced sample was cultured CD8+ T cells from PBMCs, obtained from culture after CMV antigen stimulation. Source of these receptors: a human donor in good health (CMV status not recorded). Some clones in this sample may be carry-over from other donors' samples. CDR3s include the opening cysteine and the closing phenylalanine or tryptophan. Each record gives: J gene, D gene, V gene, clone size, CDR3 protein, CDR3 DNA. D genes are given only for firm matches. Only part of the rows carry a size: once, few, many, or a class if the clone is expanded.

j_call: TRBJ2-1; d_call: TRBD2; v_call: TRBV5-4; clone_size: few; cdr3_aa: CASSRTSPNEQFF; cdr3_nt: TGTGCCAGCAGCCGGACTAGCCCCAATGAGCAGTTCTTC
j_call: TRBJ1-5; d_call: NA; v_call: TRBV7-9; clone_size: NA; cdr3_aa: CASSYELVYSNQPQHF; cdr3_nt: TGTGCCAGCAGCTACGAATTGGTTTATAGCAATCAGCCCCAGCATTTT
j_call: TRBJ1-1; d_call: NA; v_call: TRBV19; clone_size: NA; cdr3_aa: CASFGPRAFF; cdr3_nt: TGTGCCAGTTTTGGTCCGCGAGCTTTCTTT
j_call: TRBJ1-4; d_call: NA; v_call: TRBV4-3; clone_size: few; cdr3_aa: CASSQDILLATNEKLFF; cdr3_nt: TGCGCCAGCAGCCAAGATATCTTACTCGCCACTAATGAAAAACTGTTTTTT
j_call: TRBJ1-6; d_call: NA; v_call: TRBV7-8; clone_size: NA; cdr3_aa: CASSLGTWDSPLHF; cdr3_nt: TGTGCCAGCAGCTTAGGGACCTGGGATTCACCCCTCCACTTT
j_call: TRBJ2-5; d_call: NA; v_call: TRBV7-9; clone_size: NA; cdr3_aa: CASSLEGVTQYF; cdr3_nt: TGTGCCAGCAGCTTAGAGGGGGTGACCCAGTACTTC
j_call: TRBJ2-2; d_call: NA; v_call: TRBV4-2; clone_size: NA; cdr3_aa: CASSDSGITNTGELFF; cdr3_nt: TGTGCCAGCAGTGATAGCGGAATAACGAACACCGGGGAGCTGTTTTTT
j_call: TRBJ2-2; d_call: NA; v_call: TRBV9; clone_size: few; cdr3_aa: CASSVVSGPTGELFF; cdr3_nt: TGTGCCAGCAGCGTAGTATCCGGGCCCACCGGGGAGCTGTTTTTT
j_call: TRBJ2-1; d_call: NA; v_call: TRBV7-9; clone_size: few; cdr3_aa: CASSLVGYGAYNEQFF; cdr3_nt: TGTGCCAGCAGCTTGGTGGGGTACGGGGCGTACAATGAGCAGTTCTTC
j_call: TRBJ2-7; d_call: NA; v_call: TRBV4-1; clone_size: few; cdr3_aa: CASSQDRQGYEQYF; cdr3_nt: TGCGCCAGCAGCCAAGATCGGCAAGGCTACGAGCAGTACTTC
j_call: TRBJ2-7; d_call: NA; v_call: TRBV5-6; clone_size: NA; cdr3_aa: CASSPGLGGSSYEQYF; cdr3_nt: TGTGCCAGCAGCCCTGGGTTGGGGGGCAGCTCCTACGAGCAGTACTTC
j_call: TRBJ1-2; d_call: TRBD1; v_call: TRBV6-5; clone_size: NA; cdr3_aa: CASSPDRGGYYGYTF; cdr3_nt: TGTGCCAGCAGTCCGGACAGGGGTGGTTACTATGGCTACACCTTC
j_call: TRBJ1-1; d_call: TRBD1; v_call: TRBV6-1; clone_size: few; cdr3_aa: CASSYRGGDTEAFF; cdr3_nt: TGTGCCAGCAGTTACAGGGGTGGAGACACTGAAGCTTTCTTT
j_call: TRBJ2-3; d_call: TRBD2; v_call: TRBV5-6; clone_size: NA; cdr3_aa: CASRAGLGGTDTQYF; cdr3_nt: TGTGCCAGCAGGGCGGGACTAGGGGGTACAGATACGCAGTATTTT
j_call: TRBJ2-5; d_call: NA; v_call: TRBV6-6; clone_size: many; cdr3_aa: CASNEGSHQTQYF; cdr3_nt: TGTGCCAGCAACGAGGGCAGCCACCAGACCCAGTACTTC
j_call: TRBJ2-3; d_call: TRBD2; v_call: TRBV4-3; clone_size: few; cdr3_aa: CASSQSTSGRSTDTQYF; cdr3_nt: TGCGCCAGCAGCCAGAGCACTAGCGGGCGCTCCACAGATACGCAGTATTTT
j_call: TRBJ1-5; d_call: TRBD1; v_call: TRBV6-2/TRBV6-3; clone_size: few; cdr3_aa: CASTGQGTTGQHF; cdr3_nt: TGTGCCAGCACCGGACAGGGCACTACGGGCCAGCATTTT
j_call: TRBJ2-5; d_call: NA; v_call: TRBV7-2; clone_size: many; cdr3_aa: CASSFLDSETQYF; cdr3_nt: TGTGCCAGCAGCTTCCTGGACTCGGAGACCCAGTACTTC
j_call: TRBJ2-1; d_call: TRBD2; v_call: TRBV7-6; clone_size: NA; cdr3_aa: CASSLGTSGADSYNEQFF; cdr3_nt: TGTGCCAGCAGCTTAGGGACTAGCGGGGCGGACTCCTACAATGAGCAGTTCTTC
j_call: TRBJ1-1; d_call: NA; v_call: TRBV7-9; clone_size: many; cdr3_aa: CASSSPGREAFF; cdr3_nt: TGTGCCAGCAGCTCGCCGGGACGAGAAGCTTTCTTT
j_call: TRBJ2-7; d_call: NA; v_call: TRBV6-1; clone_size: NA; cdr3_aa: CASSEGGPEQYF; cdr3_nt: TGTGCCAGCAGTGAGGGGGGTCCCGAGCAGTACTTC
j_call: TRBJ1-2; d_call: TRBD1; v_call: TRBV6-6; clone_size: few; cdr3_aa: CASSTEGQGVYYGYTF; cdr3_nt: TGTGCCAGCAGTACCGAAGGACAGGGGGTTTACTATGGCTACACCTTC
j_call: TRBJ1-2; d_call: TRBD1; v_call: TRBV6-5; clone_size: many; cdr3_aa: CASSYLQGADYGYTF; cdr3_nt: TGTGCCAGCAGTTACTTACAGGGGGCTGACTATGGCTACACCTTC
j_call: TRBJ1-1; d_call: NA; v_call: TRBV6-4; clone_size: NA; cdr3_aa: CASNVNQNTEAFF; cdr3_nt: TGTGCCAGCAACGTCAACCAGAACACTGAAGCTTTCTTT
j_call: TRBJ1-5; d_call: NA; v_call: TRBV2; clone_size: few; cdr3_aa: CASSESRYSNQPQHF; cdr3_nt: TGTGCCAGCAGTGAAAGCAGGTATAGCAATCAGCCCCAGCATTTT
j_call: TRBJ2-1; d_call: NA; v_call: TRBV5-8; clone_size: once; cdr3_aa: CASSLVGGQLNEQFF; cdr3_nt: TGTGCCAGCAGCTTGGTGGGGGGACAACTCAATGAGCAGTTCTTC
j_call: TRBJ1-1; d_call: NA; v_call: TRBV7-8; clone_size: many; cdr3_aa: CASSLGLLELNTEAFF; cdr3_nt: TGTGCCAGCAGCTTAGGTTTGTTGGAACTAAACACTGAAGCTTTCTTT
j_call: TRBJ2-1; d_call: TRBD1; v_call: TRBV27; clone_size: NA; cdr3_aa: CASRADRGLRNEQFF; cdr3_nt: TGTGCCAGCAGGGCGGACAGGGGTTTGAGGAATGAGCAGTTCTTC
j_call: TRBJ2-7; d_call: NA; v_call: TRBV2; clone_size: NA; cdr3_aa: CASRSASYEQYF; cdr3_nt: TGTGCCAGCCGTTCGGCCAGCTACGAGCAGTACTTC
j_call: TRBJ2-4; d_call: TRBD1; v_call: TRBV6-5; clone_size: few; cdr3_aa: CASSFDRDDKNIQYF; cdr3_nt: TGTGCCAGCAGTTTTGACAGGGATGACAAAAACATTCAGTACTTC
j_call: TRBJ2-1; d_call: NA; v_call: TRBV7-9; clone_size: many; cdr3_aa: CASSLLASADNEQFF; cdr3_nt: TGTGCCAGCAGCTTATTGGCTAGCGCCGACAATGAGCAGTTCTTC
j_call: TRBJ2-1; d_call: NA; v_call: TRBV28; clone_size: few; cdr3_aa: CASISVAAYNEQFF; cdr3_nt: TGTGCCAGCATTTCCGTGGCAGCATACAATGAGCAGTTCTTC
j_call: TRBJ2-3; d_call: NA; v_call: TRBV4-2; clone_size: NA; cdr3_aa: CASSRTFGLGDTQYF; cdr3_nt: TGTGCCAGCAGCCGAACCTTTGGGCTCGGAGATACGCAGTATTTT